This is a list of T cell receptor beta chains from one sample in a study of metastatic and nonmetastatic thyroid tumors. From the PCR reads, TCRdb re-called clones with MiXCR. The table includes 30,000 to 35,000 clones, under 40% detected once. Material for sequencing was tumor tissue. The receptor set was obtained from a female donor with papillary thyroid cancer or a benign thyroid nodule (not recorded which). Some clones in this sample may be carry-over from other donors' samples. Both conserved end residues are part of each CDR3. Each record gives: V gene, clone size, J gene, CDR3 protein. Where a row states a size, it is once, few, many or the class of an expanded clone; other rows omit it.

v_call: TRBV7-6; clone_size: few; j_call: TRBJ1-2; cdr3_aa: CASSQTPGQGGGGGYTF
v_call: TRBV7-8; clone_size: once; j_call: TRBJ2-7; cdr3_aa: CASSLRLAAYEQYF
v_call: TRBV9; clone_size: few; j_call: TRBJ1-6; cdr3_aa: CASSVGMGNSPLHF
v_call: TRBV20-1; clone_size: once; j_call: TRBJ2-5; cdr3_aa: CSAHVEGGQTQYF
v_call: TRBV5-1; clone_size: once; j_call: TRBJ1-1; cdr3_aa: CASSLVSGSLAEAFF
v_call: TRBV7-8; clone_size: .; j_call: TRBJ2-1; cdr3_aa: CASSQLAGGHNEQFF
v_call: TRBV6-2/TRBV6-3; clone_size: .; j_call: TRBJ2-2; cdr3_aa: CASRTGDTGELFF
v_call: TRBV28; clone_size: .; j_call: TRBJ2-2; cdr3_aa: CASISDSTGELFF
v_call: TRBV5-1; clone_size: few; j_call: TRBJ2-2; cdr3_aa: CASSLGPRTNTGELFF
v_call: TRBV11-1; clone_size: once; j_call: TRBJ1-2; cdr3_aa: CASSYRTEDGYTF
v_call: TRBV19; clone_size: .; j_call: TRBJ1-5; cdr3_aa: CASTTVWGSNQPQHF
v_call: TRBV30; clone_size: .; j_call: TRBJ1-1; cdr3_aa: CAWSGVGSPRTEAFF
v_call: TRBV5-1; clone_size: .; j_call: TRBJ1-2; cdr3_aa: CASSLQGETYGYTF
v_call: TRBV12-3/TRBV12-4; clone_size: .; j_call: TRBJ1-2; cdr3_aa: CASSLSSYRVFGYTF
v_call: TRBV19; clone_size: few; j_call: TRBJ1-2; cdr3_aa: CASSFLAGDGYTF
v_call: TRBV5-1; clone_size: .; j_call: TRBJ2-5; cdr3_aa: CASSLAGREETQYF
v_call: TRBV6-1; clone_size: few; j_call: TRBJ1-1; cdr3_aa: CASSKATGGYNTEAFF
v_call: TRBV11-1; clone_size: .; j_call: TRBJ2-1; cdr3_aa: CASTGTSRGYNEQFF
v_call: TRBV6-1; clone_size: few; j_call: TRBJ2-1; cdr3_aa: CASSERTSGPYNEQFF
v_call: TRBV6-1; clone_size: medium-sized; j_call: TRBJ1-2; cdr3_aa: CASGGPHYGYTF
v_call: TRBV5-1; clone_size: .; j_call: TRBJ1-4; cdr3_aa: CASSLGTGDRNEKLFF
v_call: TRBV30; clone_size: .; j_call: TRBJ2-7; cdr3_aa: CAWDGTGKGEQYF
v_call: TRBV7-2; clone_size: few; j_call: TRBJ1-2; cdr3_aa: CASSQVQSYGYTF
v_call: TRBV19; clone_size: few; j_call: TRBJ1-5; cdr3_aa: CASRDRGSGQPQHF
v_call: TRBV20-1; clone_size: .; j_call: TRBJ1-4; cdr3_aa: CSARAVAPGLRGEKLFF
v_call: TRBV6-2/TRBV6-3; clone_size: few; j_call: TRBJ2-3; cdr3_aa: CASSYSSEADTQYF
v_call: TRBV2; clone_size: few; j_call: TRBJ1-6; cdr3_aa: CASSEAGDRISPLHF
v_call: TRBV6-1; clone_size: few; j_call: TRBJ2-7; cdr3_aa: CASSIGTGIYEQYF
v_call: TRBV2; clone_size: few; j_call: TRBJ1-2; cdr3_aa: CASRNGQGHYGYTF
v_call: TRBV25-1; clone_size: .; j_call: TRBJ2-5; cdr3_aa: CASSEPGETQYF
v_call: TRBV28; clone_size: few; j_call: TRBJ1-6; cdr3_aa: CASSGTGTNSPLHF
v_call: TRBV7-3; clone_size: .; j_call: TRBJ2-2; cdr3_aa: CASSSRVTGELFF
v_call: TRBV19; clone_size: few; j_call: TRBJ2-7; cdr3_aa: CASSNQGKGYEQYF
v_call: TRBV28; clone_size: .; j_call: TRBJ2-7; cdr3_aa: CASSFGLREQYF
v_call: TRBV6-1; clone_size: .; j_call: TRBJ2-1; cdr3_aa: CASSPLAGVEGEQFF
v_call: TRBV2; clone_size: few; j_call: TRBJ2-7; cdr3_aa: CASTESLAWEQYF
v_call: TRBV4-2; clone_size: many; j_call: TRBJ2-7; cdr3_aa: CASSRRADSSSYEQYF
v_call: TRBV6-1; clone_size: many; j_call: TRBJ1-6; cdr3_aa: CASGQGNSPLHF
v_call: TRBV9; clone_size: .; j_call: TRBJ2-7; cdr3_aa: CASSPSSGGEQYF
v_call: TRBV27; clone_size: .; j_call: TRBJ2-2; cdr3_aa: CASSPSIAGGQNTGELFF
v_call: TRBV20-1; clone_size: .; j_call: TRBJ2-2; cdr3_aa: CSASRSDTGELFF
v_call: TRBV18; clone_size: .; j_call: TRBJ1-3; cdr3_aa: CASSRDSESPSGNTIYF
v_call: TRBV6-1; clone_size: .; j_call: TRBJ2-7; cdr3_aa: CASSETRYEQYF
v_call: TRBV19; clone_size: .; j_call: TRBJ2-3; cdr3_aa: CASSQGAGTDTQYF
v_call: TRBV6-5; clone_size: .; j_call: TRBJ1-3; cdr3_aa: CASSYSRVLTGNTIYF
v_call: TRBV11-2; clone_size: .; j_call: TRBJ1-1; cdr3_aa: CASSLGPGRNTEAFF